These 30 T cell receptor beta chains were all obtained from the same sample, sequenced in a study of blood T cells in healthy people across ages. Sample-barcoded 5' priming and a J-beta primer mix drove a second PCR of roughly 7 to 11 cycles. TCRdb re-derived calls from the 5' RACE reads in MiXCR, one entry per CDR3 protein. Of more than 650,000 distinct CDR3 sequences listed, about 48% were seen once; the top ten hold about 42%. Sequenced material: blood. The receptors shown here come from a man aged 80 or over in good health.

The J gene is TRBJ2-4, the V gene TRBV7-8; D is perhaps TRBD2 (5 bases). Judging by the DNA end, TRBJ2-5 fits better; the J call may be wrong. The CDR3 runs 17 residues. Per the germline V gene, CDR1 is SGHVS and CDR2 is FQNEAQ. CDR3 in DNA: TGTGCCAGCAGCTTCCGCCGAACGGGGAGCGCCCAAGAGACCCAGTACTTC. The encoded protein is CASSFRRTGSAQETQYF.

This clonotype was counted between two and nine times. The CDR3 loop reads CASSVAGAYEQYF. CDR3 bases: TGTGCCAGCAGTGTTGCAGGGGCGTACGAGCAGTACTTC. This rearrangement joins TRBV27 to TRBJ2-7, with D perhaps matching TRBD1 (6 bases). V lost 5 bases, J lost 4 bases, and 12 bases lay in between. The CDR3 contains 13 residues. The germline CDR1 and CDR2 sequences are MNHEY and SMNVEV (reference sequence).

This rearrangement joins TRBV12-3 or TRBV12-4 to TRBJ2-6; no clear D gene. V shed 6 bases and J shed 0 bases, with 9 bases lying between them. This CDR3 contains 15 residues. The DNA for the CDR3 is TGTGCCAGCAGCGTATGGGGCTCTGGGGCCAACGTCCTGACTTTC. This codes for CASSVWGSGANVLTF.

CDR3 region: CASSFWVHGYTF. The CDR3 DNA follows: TGTGCCAGCAGTTTTTGGGTTCATGGCTACACCTTC. The chain uses TRBV28 and TRBJ1-2, with D unclear. Trimming took off 3 bases at V and 6 bases at J, with 8 bases between the two ends. Germline V gives CDR1 MDHEN, CDR2 SYDVKM. The CDR3 covers 12 residues.

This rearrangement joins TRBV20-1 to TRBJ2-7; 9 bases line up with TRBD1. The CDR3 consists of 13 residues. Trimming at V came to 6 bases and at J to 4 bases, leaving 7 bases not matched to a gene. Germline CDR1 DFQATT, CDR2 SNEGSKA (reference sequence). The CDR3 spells CSAKTGGLYEQYF. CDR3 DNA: TGCAGTGCCAAAACAGGGGGCCTTTACGAGCAGTACTTC.

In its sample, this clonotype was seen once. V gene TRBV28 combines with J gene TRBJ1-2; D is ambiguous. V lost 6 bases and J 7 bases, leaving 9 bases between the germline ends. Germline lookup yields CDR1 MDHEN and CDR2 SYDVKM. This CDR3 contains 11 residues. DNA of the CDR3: TGTGCCAGCAGGGGCAAGGGTGGCTACACCTTC. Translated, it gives CASRGKGGYTF.

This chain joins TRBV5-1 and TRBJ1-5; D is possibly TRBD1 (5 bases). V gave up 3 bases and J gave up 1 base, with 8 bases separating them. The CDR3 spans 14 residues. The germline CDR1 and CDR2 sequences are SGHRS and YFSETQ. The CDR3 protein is CASSYGDSNQPQHF. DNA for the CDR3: TGCGCCAGCAGCTACGGGGACAGCAATCAGCCCCAGCATTTT.

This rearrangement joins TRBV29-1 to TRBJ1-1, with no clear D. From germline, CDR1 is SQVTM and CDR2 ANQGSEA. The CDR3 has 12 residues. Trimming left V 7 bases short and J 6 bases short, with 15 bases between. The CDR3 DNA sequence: TGCAGCGCGGACCCCGTGGGGTCTGAAGCTTTCTTT. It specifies CSADPVGSEAFF.

The CDR3 coding sequence is TGCGCCAGCAGCTTGGGTGGGACTAGCGACTACGAGCAGTACTTC. The encoded protein is CASSLGGTSDYEQYF. The chain has TRBV5-1 and TRBJ2-7, with 10 bases lining up with TRBD2. Germline trimming cut 0 bases from V and 3 bases from J; bases unmatched to any gene: 3. This CDR3 is built from 15 residues. Germline values: CDR1 SGHRS, CDR2 YFSETQ.

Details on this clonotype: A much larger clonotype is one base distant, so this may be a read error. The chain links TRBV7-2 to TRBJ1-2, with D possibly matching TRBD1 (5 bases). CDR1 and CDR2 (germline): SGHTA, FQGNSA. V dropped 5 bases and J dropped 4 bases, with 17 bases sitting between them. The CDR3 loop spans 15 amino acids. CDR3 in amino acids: CASSLTGGVSYGYTF. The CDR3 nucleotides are TGTGCCAGCAGCCTTACTGGGGGGGTTAGCTATGGCTACACCTTC.

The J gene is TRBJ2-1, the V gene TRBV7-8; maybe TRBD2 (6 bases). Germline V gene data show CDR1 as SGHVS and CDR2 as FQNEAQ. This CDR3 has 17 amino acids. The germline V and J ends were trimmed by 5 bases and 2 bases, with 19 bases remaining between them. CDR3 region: CASSRSPIGGTYNEQFF. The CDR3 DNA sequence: TGTGCCAGCAGCAGATCCCCGATTGGCGGGACCTACAATGAGCAGTTCTTC.

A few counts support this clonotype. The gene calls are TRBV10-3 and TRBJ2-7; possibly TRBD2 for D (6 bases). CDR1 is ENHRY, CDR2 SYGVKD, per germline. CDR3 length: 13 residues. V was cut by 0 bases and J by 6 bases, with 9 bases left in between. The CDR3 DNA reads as TGTGCCATCAGTGAGTCTACTAGCCGCGAGCAGTACTTC. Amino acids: CAISESTSREQYF.

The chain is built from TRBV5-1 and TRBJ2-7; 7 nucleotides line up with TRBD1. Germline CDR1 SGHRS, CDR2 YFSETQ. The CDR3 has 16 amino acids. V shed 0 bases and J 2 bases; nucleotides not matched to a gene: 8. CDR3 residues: CASSLADRDLTYEQYF. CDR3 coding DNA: TGCGCCAGCAGCTTGGCAGACAGGGATCTCACCTACGAGCAGTACTTC.

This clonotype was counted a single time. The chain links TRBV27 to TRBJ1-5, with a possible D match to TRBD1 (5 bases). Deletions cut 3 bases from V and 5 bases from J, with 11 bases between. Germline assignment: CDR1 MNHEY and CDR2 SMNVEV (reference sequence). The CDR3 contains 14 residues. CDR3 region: CASSFAGRDQPQHF. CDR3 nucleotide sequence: TGTGCCAGCAGTTTTGCAGGGAGGGATCAGCCCCAGCATTTT.

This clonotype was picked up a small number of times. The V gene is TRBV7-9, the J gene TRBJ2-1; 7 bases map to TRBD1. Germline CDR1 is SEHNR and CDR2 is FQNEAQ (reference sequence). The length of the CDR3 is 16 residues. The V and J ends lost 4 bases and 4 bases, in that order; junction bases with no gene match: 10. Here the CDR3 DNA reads TGTGCCAGCAGCTCAAATTGGGACAGAGTTTACAATGAGCAGTTCTTC. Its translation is CASSSNWDRVYNEQFF.

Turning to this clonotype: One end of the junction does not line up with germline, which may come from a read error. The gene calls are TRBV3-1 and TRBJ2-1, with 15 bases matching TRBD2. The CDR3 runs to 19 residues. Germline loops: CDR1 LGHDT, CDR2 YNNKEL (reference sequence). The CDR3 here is CASSPGLAGGRGIYNEQFF. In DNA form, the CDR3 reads TGTGCCAGCAGCCCGGGACTAGCGGGAGGAAGGGGCATCTACAATGAGCAGTTCTTT.

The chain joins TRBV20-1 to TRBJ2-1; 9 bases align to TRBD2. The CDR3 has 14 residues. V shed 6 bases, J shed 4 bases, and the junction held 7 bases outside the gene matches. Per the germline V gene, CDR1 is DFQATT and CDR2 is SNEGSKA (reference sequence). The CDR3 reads CSALRREGYNEQFF. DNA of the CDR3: TGCAGTGCCCTTCGGCGGGAGGGATACAATGAGCAGTTCTTC.

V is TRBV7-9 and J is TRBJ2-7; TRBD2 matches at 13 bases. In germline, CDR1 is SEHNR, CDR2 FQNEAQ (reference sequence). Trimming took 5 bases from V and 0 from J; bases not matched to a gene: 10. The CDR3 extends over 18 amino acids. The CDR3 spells CASSQETSGRPSSYEQYF. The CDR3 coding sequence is TGTGCCAGCAGCCAAGAGACTAGCGGGAGGCCAAGCTCCTACGAGCAGTACTTC. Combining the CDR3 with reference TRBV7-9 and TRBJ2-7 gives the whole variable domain DTGVSQNPRHKITKRGQNVTFRCDPISEHNRLYWYRQTLGQGPEFLTYFQNEAQLEKSRLLSDRFSAERPKGSFSTLEIQRTEQGDSAMYLCASSQETSGRPSSYEQYFGPGTRLTVT.

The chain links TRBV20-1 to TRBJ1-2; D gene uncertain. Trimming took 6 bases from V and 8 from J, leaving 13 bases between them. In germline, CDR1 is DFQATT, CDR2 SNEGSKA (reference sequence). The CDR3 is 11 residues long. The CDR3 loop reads CSAPTTRGYTF. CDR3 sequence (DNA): TGCAGTGCGCCCACCACCCGGGGCTACACCTTC.

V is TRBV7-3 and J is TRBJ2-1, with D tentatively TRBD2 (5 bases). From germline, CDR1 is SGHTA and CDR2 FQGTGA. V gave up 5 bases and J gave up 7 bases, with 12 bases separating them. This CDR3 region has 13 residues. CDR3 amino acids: CASSEAPGNEQFF. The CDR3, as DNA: TGTGCCAGCAGCGAAGCCCCGGGGAATGAGCAGTTCTTC. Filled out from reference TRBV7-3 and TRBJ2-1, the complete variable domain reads GAGVSQTPSNKVTEKGKYVELRCDPISGHTALYWYRQSLGQGPEFLIYFQGTGAADDSGLPNDRFFAVRPEGSVSTLKIQRTERGDSAVYLCASSEAPGNEQFFGPGTRLTVL.

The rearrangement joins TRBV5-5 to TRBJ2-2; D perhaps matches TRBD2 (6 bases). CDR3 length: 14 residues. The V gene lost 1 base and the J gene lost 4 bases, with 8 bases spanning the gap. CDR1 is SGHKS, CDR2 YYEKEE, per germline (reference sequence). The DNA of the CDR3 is TGTGCCAGCAGCTTGAGGACTATCACCGGGGAGCTGTTTTTT. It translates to CASSLRTITGELFF.

CDR3 nucleotides: TGTGCCAGCAGCTTAGCGCTGCAGGGGGGCTCCTACGAGCAGTACTTC. Encoded protein: CASSLALQGGSYEQYF. The rearrangement joins TRBV7-8 to TRBJ2-7; D possibly corresponds to TRBD1 (7 bases). This CDR3 is 16 amino acids long. Per the germline V gene, CDR1 is SGHVS and CDR2 is FQNEAQ. With 0 bases removed from V and 0 bases from J, the gap between germline ends came to 12 bases.

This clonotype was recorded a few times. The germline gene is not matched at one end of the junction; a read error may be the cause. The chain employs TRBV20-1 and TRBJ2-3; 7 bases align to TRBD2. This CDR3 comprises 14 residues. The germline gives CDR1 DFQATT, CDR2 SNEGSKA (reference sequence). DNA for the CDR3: TGCAGTACTAGCGACCCCCGGGCGGGAGATACGCAGTATTTT. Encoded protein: CSTSDPRAGDTQYF.

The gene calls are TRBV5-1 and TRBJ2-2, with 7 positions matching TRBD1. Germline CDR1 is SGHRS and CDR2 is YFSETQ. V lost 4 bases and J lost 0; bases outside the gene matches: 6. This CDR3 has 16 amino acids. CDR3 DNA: TGCGCCAGCAGCGGAACGACAGGGCCGAACACCGGGGAGCTGTTTTTT. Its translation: CASSGTTGPNTGELFF.

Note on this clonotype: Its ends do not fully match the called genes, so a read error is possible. The CDR3 DNA is TGTGCCAGCAGTCTATCGGTCGGCTCCTACAATGAGCAGTTCTTC. It is translated as CASSLSVGSYNEQFF. J is TRBJ2-1 and V is TRBV27, with D uncertain. Germline assignment: CDR1 MNHEY and CDR2 SMNVEV (reference sequence). The CDR3 consists of 15 residues.

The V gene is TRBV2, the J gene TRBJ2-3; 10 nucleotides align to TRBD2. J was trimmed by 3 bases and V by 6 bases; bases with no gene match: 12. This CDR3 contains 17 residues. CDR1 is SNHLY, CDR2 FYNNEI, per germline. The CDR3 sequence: CASRPARLAGVTDTQYF. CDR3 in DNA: TGTGCCAGCAGACCGGCCCGGCTAGCGGGAGTTACAGATACGCAGTATTTT.

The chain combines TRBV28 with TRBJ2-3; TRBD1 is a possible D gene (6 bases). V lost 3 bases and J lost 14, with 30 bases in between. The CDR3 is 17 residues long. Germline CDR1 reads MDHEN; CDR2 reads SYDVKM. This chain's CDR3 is CASSFRVYRDGHRYAYF. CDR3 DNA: TGTGCCAGCAGTTTTAGGGTGTACAGGGATGGGCACAGATACGCGTATTTT.

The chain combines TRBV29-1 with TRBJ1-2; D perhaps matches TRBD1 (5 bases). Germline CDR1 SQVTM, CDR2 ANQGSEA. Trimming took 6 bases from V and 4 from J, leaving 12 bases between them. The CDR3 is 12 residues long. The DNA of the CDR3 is TGCAGCGTCGGGGACGGCGCCTATGGCTACACCTTC. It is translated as CSVGDGAYGYTF.

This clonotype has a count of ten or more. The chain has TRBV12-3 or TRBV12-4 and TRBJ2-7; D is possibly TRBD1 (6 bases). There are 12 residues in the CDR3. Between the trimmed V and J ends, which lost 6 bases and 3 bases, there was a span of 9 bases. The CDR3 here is CASSSDSYEQYF. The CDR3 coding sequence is TGTGCCAGCAGCTCGGACAGCTACGAGCAGTACTTC.

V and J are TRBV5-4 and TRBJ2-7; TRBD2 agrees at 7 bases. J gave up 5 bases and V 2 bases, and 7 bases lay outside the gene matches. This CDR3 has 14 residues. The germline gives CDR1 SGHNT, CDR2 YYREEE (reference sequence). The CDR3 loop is CASSFQRDANEQYF. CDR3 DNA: TGTGCCAGCAGCTTCCAGCGGGACGCCAACGAGCAGTACTTC.